This T cell receptor (beta chain) was recorded in a study of blood T cell repertoires in COVID-19 (TCRdb year 2020). For the study in its entirety: Collaborator samples came from the United States, Italy and Spain and covered acute and convalescent phases of COVID-19. The prospective study material was composed of cDNA or gDNA derived from T cells, B-cell-depleted T cells, or PBMCs. Subjects who had been exposed to COVID-19, were actively infected with it, or had recovered from it provided the deeply sampled blood TCRbeta repertoires that made up the dataset. The repertoires were made available in a free public database intended to serve as a resource for research on the immune response to SARS-CoV-2. Samples came from the ongoing ImmuneRACE study (first 160 participants) plus 1,254 subjects from 6 global collaborators. Sample metadata almost always included a de-identified subject ID, COVID-19 status, age in years and sex. Where available, HLA class I and class II types were taken from metadata supplied by the sample provider and were not determined by assay-based typing.

The CDR3 covers 19 residues, taking in both the cysteine and the phenylalanine. Kept here is only the CDR3 DNA, which spans 57 bases and is read in frame from base 1. Trimming accounts for 2 bases at V and 7 bases at J, while the number of junction bases matched to no gene is 18. CDR1 SGDLS and CDR2 YYNGEE are derived from the germline V gene. At one collaborating source in Seattle, patients were enrolled during active infection and were followed longitudinally through the course of disease. Each collaborating institution followed its own protocols to collect whole blood in K2EDTA tubes. Collaborator samples were shipped for TCRbeta analysis as frozen whole blood, isolated PBMCs, or DNA extracted from either sample type. TCRbeta CDR3 regions were amplified from genomic DNA by means of the immunoSEQ Assay, a bias-controlled multiplex PCR. For the original study's pipeline: Within the assay, amplification of reference gene primers was used to estimate how many nucleated cells each sample contained. To quantify the absolute abundance of each unique TCRbeta CDR3 rearrangement, sequence reads were collapsed and filtered. For each sample, productive Simpson clonality was calculated as the square root of Simpson's diversity index across productive rearrangements. Here the immuneACCESS table is served through TCRdb, limited to in-frame sequences with V and J called. Missing clones are a known gap in these copies; in checked studies unresolved V genes cover under half, and the rest lacks a known reason. D and trimming come from the DNA, and the V and J calls and clone size come from that table. The sample profile shows approximately 500,000 clones; roughly 91% of them were found once. 7.5% to 9% of the sample comes from the top ten.

Broader findings and caveats from the paper: Clinical and demographic metadata were provided uncurated, with the amount varying by source and participant.

Comment on this clone: The clone's antigen remains unknown. No base quality information exists; no much larger clone differs at one position.

Sequencing was carried out using peripheral blood. The rearranged segments are TRBV9 and TRBJ2-2; 9 of the junction bases match TRBD1. This clonotype was obtained from a woman aged 45-60 years with COVID-19, enrolled during active disease. The nucleotide sequence is given as TGTGCCAGCAGCGTCGCAATTAACAGGGGGCTCACACGAGGCGGGGAGCTGTTTTTT. Its product reads: CASSVAINRGLTRGGELFF. Reference TRBV9 and TRBJ2-2 genes cover what lies past the CDR3, so the full variable domain is DSGVTQTPKHLITATGQRVTLRCSPRSGDLSVYWYQQSLDQGLQFLIQYYNGEERAKGNILERFSAQQFPDLHSELNLSSLELGDSALYFCASSVAINRGLTRGGELFFGEGSRLTVL.